This T cell receptor (beta chain) was identified in a study of PD-1 blockade in classical Hodgkin lymphoma. Study information: Patients were given intravenous nivolumab, 3 mg/kg, every 2 weeks.

Each of the patients experienced relapse following autologous stem cell transplantation, and their brentuximab vedotin exposure differed. Magnetic negative selection of thawed PBMCs was the method by which CD4+ T cells were purified. When best responses were assessed, they were complete response, partial response or progressive disease. Assay used: immunoSEQ multiplex PCR; TCRdb lists only in-frame clones, some missing. The table records 26,000 or so clones, 60% to 85% of them present only once. The CDR3 is made up of 17 amino acids. Germline V gene sequence: CDR1 SGHDT, CDR2 YYEEEE. Losses at the gene ends were 4 bases for V and 2 bases for J; bases not matched to a gene: 11.

The source is a human donor with classical Hodgkin lymphoma. This sample comprised CD4+ T cells from blood, obtained at baseline. The genes are TRBV5-6 and TRBJ2-1; 8 bases agree with TRBD2. The DNA of the CDR3 is TGTGCCAGCAGCGCCCCCGGGAGGGGTACGGCCTACAATGAGCAGTTCTTC. Translating gives CASSAPGRGTAYNEQFF.